A selection of T cell receptor beta chains follows, all from one sample in a study of CD8 T cells in Susac syndrome. In TCRdb, the immunoSEQ multiplex PCR reads were re-called with MiXCR into one record per CDR3 protein. Of nearly 200,000 distinct CDR3 sequences in the sample, over 90% are singletons; the top ten hold about 0.09%. The sequenced sample consisted of CD4+ T cells from PBMCs. Every receptor here comes from a human donor with multiple sclerosis. CDR3s include the opening cysteine and the closing phenylalanine or tryptophan. The D gene is left open where the match is weak. Only part of the rows carry a size: once, few, many, or a class if the clone is expanded.

abundance,v_gene,j_gene,d_gene,CDR3aa,CDR3nt
NA,TRBV21-1,TRBJ1-1,NA,CATVDTEAFF,TGTGCCACCGTGGACACTGAAGCTTTCTTT
NA,TRBV30,TRBJ2-7,TRBD1,CAWSTGGYEQYF,TGTGCCTGGAGTACAGGGGGCTACGAGCAGTACTTC
NA,TRBV20-1,TRBJ2-7,NA,CSASRTTLGEQYF,TGCAGTGCTAGTAGGACTACCCTAGGCGAGCAGTACTTC
NA,TRBV20-1,TRBJ1-1,NA,CSARKGPPTGEAFF,TGCAGTGCTAGGAAGGGACCTCCAACCGGTGAAGCTTTCTTT
once,TRBV7-8,TRBJ2-3,NA,CASSPALDTQYF,TGTGCCAGCAGCCCCGCCTTGGATACGCAGTATTTT
once,TRBV30,TRBJ2-1,NA,CAACGSGEQFF,TGTGCCGCCTGCGGGTCGGGTGAGCAGTTCTTC
NA,TRBV7-3,TRBJ2-3,TRBD2,CASSVSGRALDTQYF,TGTGCCAGCAGCGTTAGCGGGAGGGCCCTCGATACGCAGTATTTT
NA,TRBV29-1,TRBJ1-1,NA,CSARDPRSTEAFF,TGCAGCGCCCGAGATCCAAGAAGCACTGAAGCTTTCTTT
NA,TRBV30,TRBJ1-1,NA,CASGQLNTEAFF,TGTGCCTCTGGACAGTTGAACACTGAAGCTTTCTTT
once,TRBV3-1,TRBJ2-1,NA,CASSHRDNEQFF,TGTGCCAGCAGCCATCGGGACAATGAGCAGTTCTTC
NA,TRBV7-2,TRBJ2-7,TRBD1,CASSSIGGQGTYEQYF,TGTGCCAGCAGCTCGATAGGGGGACAGGGGACCTACGAGCAGTACTTC
NA,TRBV7-3,TRBJ2-3,NA,CASSFRFGDTQYF,TGTGCCAGCAGCTTTCGGTTTGGAGATACGCAGTATTTT
NA,TRBV29-1,TRBJ2-7,NA,CSVGAKGQSYEQYF,TGCAGCGTTGGGGCTAAAGGACAATCCTACGAGCAGTACTTC
NA,TRBV29-1,TRBJ2-3,NA,CSVRKEETSTDTQYF,TGCAGCGTTCGGAAGGAAGAGACTAGCACAGATACGCAGTATTTT
NA,TRBV6-1,TRBJ2-7,TRBD2,CASSPGQGKTSGTYEQYF,TGTGCCAGCAGCCCGGGACAGGGCAAGACTAGCGGGACCTACGAGCAGTACTTC
NA,TRBV5-1,TRBJ1-2,NA,CASSLEVGSVYGYTF,TGCGCCAGCAGCTTGGAGGTAGGGTCCGTCTATGGCTACACCTTC